The sequence of this TCR beta chain was determined in a study of Graves' ophthalmopathy and Graves' hyperthyroidism. The sequenced template was RNA, covering the TCR beta CDR3 region. HTBI-primed RT-PCR formed the first round, and a multiplex PCR formed the second. TCRdb ran MiXCR on the multiplex PCR reads and lists one entry per CDR3 protein. The sample records roughly 300,000 distinct CDR3 sequences, roughly 16% being singletons. Symptoms, serum thyroxine and TRAb, thyroid ultrasound, and orbital computed tomography formed the diagnostic basis. Trimming shortened V by 1 base and J by 7 bases, and 14 bases separated the two germline ends. Germline V gives CDR1 LNHDA, CDR2 SQIVND (reference sequence). The CDR3 has 15 residues. Broader study findings: Progression of ophthalmopathy was predicted by the model with around 70% sensitivity and roughly 78% specificity.

This clonotype was recorded at least ten times. Its antigen is currently unknown. The receptor was isolated from an adult man with Graves' ophthalmopathy. Sequenced sample: peripheral blood. The V and J genes are TRBV19 and TRBJ1-5, with D hard to call. CDR3 loop: CASSIGAPKEQPQHF. The CDR3 region has the DNA TGTGCCAGTAGTATAGGTGCCCCGAAGGAACAGCCCCAGCATTTT.